Below, 17 T cell receptor beta chains from the same sample are listed, as sequenced in a study of cytomegalovirus exposure and HLA in healthy donors. The PCR had 60 Vbeta and 13 Jbeta primers. Sequencing was performed with immunoSEQ multiplex PCR; in TCRdb, only in-frame clones are kept and a portion is missing. The sample holds some 150,000 clones, approximately 78% seen once. The source material was PBMCs. Every receptor here comes from a woman aged 45 to 65 in good health and CMV-seropositive.

Only a few counts were recorded for this clone. V usage is TRBV30 and J usage is TRBJ1-2; no clear D gene. Trimming took off 4 bases at V and 14 bases at J, with 14 bases between the two ends. CDR3 size: 10 residues. Germline V gene data show CDR1 as GTSNPN and CDR2 as SVGIG (reference sequence). CDR3 loop: CAWKRGPGTF. The CDR3 DNA follows: TGTGCCTGGAAACGAGGCCCCGGGACCTTC. The whole variable domain, remainder taken from reference TRBV30 and TRBJ1-2, is SQTIHQWPATLVQPVGSPLSLECTVEGTSNPNLYWYRQAAGRGLQLLFYSVGIGQISSEVPQNLSASRPQDRQFILSSKKLLLSDSGFYLCAWKRGPGTFGSGTRLTVV.

The chain uses TRBV18 and TRBJ2-1; D is unclear. V lost 2 bases, J lost 0 bases, and 5 bases lay in between. The CDR3 runs to 14 residues. CDR1 is KGHSH and CDR2 is LQKENI in the germline V gene. In DNA, the CDR3 is TGTGCCAGCTCACCAACTCGCTCCTACAATGAGCAGTTCTTC. Amino acids: CASSPTRSYNEQFF.

The chain combines TRBV5-1 with TRBJ2-7; TRBD2 agrees at 9 bases. This CDR3 is built from 16 residues. V was pared by 0 bases and J by 1 base, with 5 bases of the junction left unmatched. Germline V gene lookup returns CDR1 SGHRS and CDR2 YFSETQ. CDR3 coding DNA: TGCGCCAGCAGCTTGGCCGTGACTAGCGGATCCTACGAGCAGTACTTC. This codes for CASSLAVTSGSYEQYF. Full variable domain (rest looked up from reference TRBV5-1 and TRBJ2-7): KAGVTQTPRYLIKTRGQQVTLSCSPISGHRSVSWYQQTPGQGLQFLFEYFSETQRNKGNFPGRFSGRQFSNSRSEMNVSTLELGDSALYLCASSLAVTSGSYEQYFGPGTRLTVT.

The CDR3 nucleotides are TGTGCCAGCAGAGGGACTCTAAATCAGGGCCAACTCCACTTT. Translated, it gives CASRGTLNQGQLHF. This chain joins TRBV2 and TRBJ1-6; D might be TRBD1 (5 bases). CDR3 length equals 14 residues. Trimming cost V 6 bases and J 16 bases, with 22 bases left between them. Germline V gene data show CDR1 as SNHLY and CDR2 as FYNNEI.

This chain uses TRBV9 with TRBJ2-2; no reliable D call. The V end was cut by 2 bases, the J end by 5 bases, with 10 bases between. Germline values: CDR1 SGDLS, CDR2 YYNGEE. This CDR3 is built from 14 residues. CDR3 nucleotide sequence: TGTGCCAGCAGCGTTCGCGAACCAACCGGGGAGCTGTTTTTT. The encoded protein is CASSVREPTGELFF. Based on the CDR3 plus reference TRBV9 and TRBJ2-2, the full variable domain is DSGVTQTPKHLITATGQRVTLRCSPRSGDLSVYWYQQSLDQGLQFLIQYYNGEERAKGNILERFSAQQFPDLHSELNLSSLELGDSALYFCASSVREPTGELFFGEGSRLTVL.

The sample holds a few counts of this clone. The gene calls are TRBV2 and TRBJ2-3; 7 bases agree with TRBD2. CDR3 length: 14 amino acids. Germline trimming cut 10 bases from V and 2 bases from J; bases unmatched to any gene: 9. The germline V gene has CDR1 SNHLY and CDR2 FYNNEI. CDR3 DNA: TGTGCCATCTCGCGCGGGGGACCCACAGATACGCAGTATTTT. The encoded protein is CAISRGGPTDTQYF.

The chain has TRBV7-9 and TRBJ1-1; maybe TRBD1 (6 bases). The CDR3 is made up of 15 amino acids. The V end lost 5 bases, the J end lost 0 bases, and 13 bases lay between the germline ends. Per germline, CDR1 SEHNR and CDR2 FQNEAQ (reference sequence). The CDR3 DNA reads TGTGCCAGCAGCGACATGGGACACCTGAACACTGAAGCTTTCTTT. The encoded protein is CASSDMGHLNTEAFF.

V is TRBV9 and J is TRBJ1-1, with D perhaps TRBD1 (5 bases). V lost 4 bases to trimming and J lost 1 base, with 11 bases between them. Germline V gene sequence: CDR1 SGDLS, CDR2 YYNGEE. This CDR3 spans 14 amino acids. The CDR3 DNA reads TGTGCCAGCAGCTTAGGGGCCCAGAACACTGAAGCTTTCTTT. Translating it yields CASSLGAQNTEAFF.

A word on this clone: No conserved phenylalanine or tryptophan ends this CDR3, so it is likely a read error. This chain joins TRBV10-2 and TRBJ2-7; 7 bases fit TRBD2. CDR1 is WSHSY and CDR2 is SAAADI in the germline V gene. This CDR3 has 15 amino acids. CDR3 amino acids: CASREGGVGGYEQYL. CDR3 nucleotide sequence: TGCGCCAGCCGTGAGGGAGGGGTCGGTGGGTACGAGCAGTACCTC.

This sequence joins TRBV19 and TRBJ2-3; D is perhaps TRBD2 (6 bases). The CDR3 spans 15 residues. In germline, CDR1 is LNHDA, CDR2 SQIVND (reference sequence). V was trimmed by 5 bases and J by 6 bases, leaving 18 bases between them. The CDR3 loop reads CASSSGEGRRDTQYF. CDR3 nucleotide sequence: TGTGCCAGTAGTTCGGGAGAGGGTCGTAGGGATACGCAGTATTTT. Supplemented by reference TRBV19 and TRBJ2-3, the full variable domain reads DGGITQSPKYLFRKEGQNVTLSCEQNLNHDAMYWYRQDPGQGLRLIYYSQIVNDFQKGDIAEGYSVSREKKESFPLTVTSAQKNPTAFYLCASSSGEGRRDTQYFGPGTRLTVL.

This chain links TRBV6-6 with TRBJ1-2; D is uncertain. Trimming stripped 5 bases from V and 4 bases from J, with 11 bases between. The germline gives CDR1 MNHNY, CDR2 SVGAGI (reference sequence). CDR3 size: 13 residues. In DNA, the CDR3 is TGTGCCAGCAGTGTGCCAGGCGCCTATGGCTACACCTTC. Its translation: CASSVPGAYGYTF.

The V and J genes are TRBV30 and TRBJ1-6; D unclear. Per the germline V gene, CDR1 is GTSNPN and CDR2 is SVGIG (reference sequence). V was cut by 0 bases and J by 7 bases, with 7 bases left in between. This CDR3 has 13 amino acids. CDR3 DNA: TGTGCCTGGAGTGTTCTCGCGAATTCACCCCTCCACTTT. Encoded protein: CAWSVLANSPLHF.

The chain is built from TRBV5-4 and TRBJ2-7; 9 bases align to TRBD1. The germline V gene has CDR1 SGHNT and CDR2 YYREEE (reference sequence). Germline trimming cut 4 bases from V and 6 bases from J; bases unmatched to any gene: 8. The CDR3 loop spans 14 amino acids. The CDR3 sequence: CASSRDREPLEQYF. The CDR3 DNA is TGTGCCAGCAGCCGGGACAGGGAACCCCTCGAGCAGTACTTC.

The chain uses TRBV2 and TRBJ2-7, with 7 bases identical to TRBD2. The CDR3 has 14 amino acids. Losses at the gene ends were 5 bases for V and 4 bases for J; bases not matched to a gene: 8. CDR1 is SNHLY, CDR2 FYNNEI, per germline. Here the CDR3 reads CASSRDEGGYEQYF. The CDR3, as DNA: TGTGCCAGCAGTCGCGATGAGGGAGGGTACGAGCAGTACTTC.

This clone has just one count. This rearrangement joins TRBV29-1 to TRBJ2-1, with a weak D call TRBD2 (6 bases). This CDR3 contains 12 residues. V was clipped by 6 bases and J by 0 bases, with 6 bases between them. The germline CDR1 and CDR2 sequences are SQVTM and ANQGSEA. The CDR3 nucleotides read TGCAGCGTGGGGGGCTCCTACAATGAGCAGTTCTTC. Protein product: CSVGGSYNEQFF.

This chain links TRBV7-2 with TRBJ2-2, with D tentatively TRBD1 (5 bases). From germline, CDR1 is SGHTA and CDR2 FQGNSA. The CDR3 is 16 amino acids. Between the trimmed V and J ends, which lost 5 bases and 4 bases, there was a span of 17 bases. CDR3 protein: CASSPASGLGTGELFF. The DNA of the CDR3 is TGTGCCAGCAGCCCCGCCTCAGGGCTGGGCACCGGGGAGCTGTTTTTT. Variable domain in full (rest from reference TRBV7-2 and TRBJ2-2): GAGVSQSPSNKVTEKGKDVELRCDPISGHTALYWYRQSLGQGLEFLIYFQGNSAPDKSGLPSDRFSAERTGGSVSTLTIQRTQQEDSAVYLCASSPASGLGTGELFFGEGSRLTVL.

This clone was recorded only once. This chain connects TRBV6-1 to TRBJ1-5; TRBD1 is a possible D gene (5 bases). V lost 2 bases, J lost 3 bases, and 14 bases lay in between. Per germline, CDR1 MNHNS and CDR2 SASEGT. This CDR3 spans 16 amino acids. This chain's CDR3 is CASSEKWSGINQPQHF. The DNA for the CDR3 is TGTGCCAGCAGTGAAAAGTGGTCAGGGATCAATCAGCCCCAGCATTTT.